This is a list of T cell receptor beta chains from one sample in a study of PD-1 blockade in classical Hodgkin lymphoma. Here immunoSEQ multiplex PCR was the method, and the copy in TCRdb shows in-frame clones only, minus some. The table has about 60,000 clones, more than 90% seen once. The sample consisted of peripheral blood mononuclear cells (PBMCs), taken at baseline. Every receptor here comes from a human donor with classical Hodgkin lymphoma. Each CDR3 is given with its conserved first and last residue. The order of the fields is CDR3 length, V gene, J gene, D gene, clone size, CDR3 protein, CDR3 DNA. D genes are given only for firm matches. Clone size is shown for a subset of rows, as once, few, many or a class of expanded clone.

>12|TRBV28|TRBJ2-3|-|-
CASSLDTDTQYF
TGTGCCAGCAGCCTAGACACAGATACGCAGTATTTT
>13|TRBV29-1|TRBJ1-1|-|-
CSVEHGQGTEAFF
TGCAGCGTTGAGCACGGGCAGGGCACTGAAGCTTTCTTT
>16|TRBV7-9|TRBJ2-5|TRBD2|once
CASSLAAGGPTETQYF
TGTGCCAGCAGCTTAGCGGCGGGAGGGCCAACAGAGACCCAGTACTTC
>11|TRBV6-5|TRBJ2-7|-|-
CASSFGYEQYF
TGTGCCAGCAGTTTCGGTTACGAGCAGTACTTC
>14|TRBV19|TRBJ2-7|-|-
CASSPTTGSYEQYF
TGTGCCAGTAGTCCCACGACAGGCTCCTACGAGCAGTACTTC
>14|TRBV13|TRBJ1-2|-|-
CASSLGRRTYGYTF
TGTGCCAGCAGCCTCGGACGGCGAACCTATGGCTACACCTTC
>15|TRBV5-1|TRBJ2-3|TRBD1|-
CASSLETGAIDTQYF
TGCGCCAGCAGCTTGGAGACAGGGGCCATAGATACGCAGTATTTT
>16|TRBV19|TRBJ2-2|TRBD2|-
CASSRGLAGVIGELFF
TGTGCCAGTAGTAGGGGACTAGCGGGAGTCATCGGGGAGCTGTTTTTT
>15|TRBV7-2|TRBJ2-7|TRBD1|-
CASRPTGTGSYEQYF
TGTGCCAGCAGGCCGACCGGGACAGGGTCTTACGAGCAGTACTTC
>17|TRBV5-8|TRBJ1-5|-|-
CASSLKWGDHSNQPQHF
TGTGCCAGCAGCTTGAAGTGGGGGGACCATAGCAATCAGCCCCAGCATTTT
>15|TRBV2|TRBJ2-1|TRBD1|-
CASSERDDRGGEQFF
TGTGCCAGCAGTGAAAGGGACGACAGGGGTGGTGAGCAGTTCTTC
>16|TRBV6-5|TRBJ1-3|-|-
CASSYSFRGKGNTIYF
TGTGCCAGCAGTTACTCGTTCAGGGGAAAAGGAAACACCATATATTTT
>15|TRBV7-8|TRBJ2-7|-|-
CASTQGLTVSYEQYF
TGTGCCAGCACCCAAGGCCTAACAGTATCCTACGAGCAGTACTTC